The sequence of this TCR beta chain was determined in a study of T cell responses to AZD1222 COVID-19 vaccine. The study, taken as a whole, reports: CD4 TCRs covered the whole spike, strongest at regions 160-218 and 743-854. Donors skewed white British and female; clonal diversity was possibly underestimated. Epitopes outside B.1.351 and B.1.1.7 mutated regions reportedly drew nearly half of spike TCRs.

The ends were cut back, 4 bases at V and 3 bases at J, with 12 bases in the middle. The CDR3 loop spans 15 amino acids. Looked up from germline, CDR1 is SGHDN and CDR2 is FVKESK. For this clone: Antigen unknown.

Analyses pooled second doses at about 4 or about 12 weeks. TCRdb keeps only in-frame clones here, not all; method: immunoSEQ multiplex PCR. Seen here are 150,000 to 200,000 clones, around 91% observed once, and the top ten hold about 5.9%. Here the sequenced sample was peripheral blood, taken 28 days after the second AZD1222 dose. The rearrangement joins TRBV14 to TRBJ1-4; D call uncertain. The TCR originated in an adult who received the AZD1222 COVID-19 vaccine. This CDR3 is CASSLGGVSNEKLFF. CDR3 bases: TGTGCCAGCAGCCTCGGCGGGGTGTCTAATGAAAAACTGTTTTTT. The variable domain in full, with the rest retrieved from reference TRBV14 and TRBJ1-4, is EAGVTQFPSHSVIEKGQTVTLRCDPISGHDNLYWYRRVMGKEIKFLLHFVKESKQDESGMPNNRFLAERTGGTYSTLKVQPAELEDSGVYFCASSLGGVSNEKLFFGSGTQLSVL.